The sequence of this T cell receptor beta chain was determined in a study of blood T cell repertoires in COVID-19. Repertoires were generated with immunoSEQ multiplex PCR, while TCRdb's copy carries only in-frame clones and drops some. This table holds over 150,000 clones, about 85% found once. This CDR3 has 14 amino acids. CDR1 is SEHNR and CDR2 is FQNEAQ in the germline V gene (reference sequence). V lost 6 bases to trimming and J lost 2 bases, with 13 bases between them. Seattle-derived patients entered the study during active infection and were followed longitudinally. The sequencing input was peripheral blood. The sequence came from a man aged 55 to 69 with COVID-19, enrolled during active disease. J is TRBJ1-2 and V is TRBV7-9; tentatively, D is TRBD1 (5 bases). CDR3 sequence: CASSPTAGNYGYTF. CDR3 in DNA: TGTGCCAGCAGTCCCACGGCAGGGAACTATGGCTACACCTTC.